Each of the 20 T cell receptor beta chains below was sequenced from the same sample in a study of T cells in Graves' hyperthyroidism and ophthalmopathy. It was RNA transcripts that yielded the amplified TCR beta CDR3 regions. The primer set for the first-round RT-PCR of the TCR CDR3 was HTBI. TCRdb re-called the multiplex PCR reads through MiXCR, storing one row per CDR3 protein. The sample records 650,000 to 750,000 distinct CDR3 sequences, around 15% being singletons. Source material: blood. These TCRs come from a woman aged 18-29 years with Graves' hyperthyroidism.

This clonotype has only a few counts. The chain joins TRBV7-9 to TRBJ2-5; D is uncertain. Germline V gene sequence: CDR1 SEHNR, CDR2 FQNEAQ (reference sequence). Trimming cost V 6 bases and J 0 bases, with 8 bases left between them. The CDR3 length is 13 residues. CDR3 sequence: CASSYTDQETQYF. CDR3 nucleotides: TGTGCCAGCAGTTATACAGACCAAGAGACCCAGTACTTC.

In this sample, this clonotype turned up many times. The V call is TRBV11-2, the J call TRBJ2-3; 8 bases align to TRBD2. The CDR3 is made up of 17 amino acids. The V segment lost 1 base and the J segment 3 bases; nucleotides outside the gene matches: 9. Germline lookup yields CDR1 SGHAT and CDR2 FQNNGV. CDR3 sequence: CASSLGAAGARTDTQYF. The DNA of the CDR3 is TGTGCCAGCAGCTTAGGTGCAGCGGGGGCCCGGACAGATACGCAGTATTTT.

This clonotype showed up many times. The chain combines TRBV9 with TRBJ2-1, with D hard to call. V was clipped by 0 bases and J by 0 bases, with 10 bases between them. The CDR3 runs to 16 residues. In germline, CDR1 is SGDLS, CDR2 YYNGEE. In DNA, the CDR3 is TGTGCCAGCAGCGTAGGGAAAGGGCTCTCCTACAATGAGCAGTTCTTC. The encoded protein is CASSVGKGLSYNEQFF.

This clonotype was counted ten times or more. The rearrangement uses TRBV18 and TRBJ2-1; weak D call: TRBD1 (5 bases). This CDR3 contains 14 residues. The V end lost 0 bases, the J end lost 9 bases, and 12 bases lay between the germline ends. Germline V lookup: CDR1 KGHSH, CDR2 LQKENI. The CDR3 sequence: CASSPPSVRGEQFF. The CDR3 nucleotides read TGTGCCAGCTCACCACCGAGTGTTAGGGGTGAGCAGTTCTTC.

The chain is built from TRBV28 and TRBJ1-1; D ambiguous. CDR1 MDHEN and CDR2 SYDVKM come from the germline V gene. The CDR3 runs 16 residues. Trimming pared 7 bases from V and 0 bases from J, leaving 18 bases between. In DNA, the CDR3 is TGTGCCAGCAATGTTGTTGGACCGGTCTTGAACACTGAAGCTTTCTTT. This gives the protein CASNVVGPVLNTEAFF.

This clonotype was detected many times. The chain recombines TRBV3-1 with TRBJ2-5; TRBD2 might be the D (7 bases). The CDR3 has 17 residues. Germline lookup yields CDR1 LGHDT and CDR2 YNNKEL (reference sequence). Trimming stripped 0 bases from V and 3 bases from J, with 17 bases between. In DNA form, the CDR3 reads TGTGCCAGCAGCCAAGAGGGGGGGGGGCCATCCGAAGAGACCCAGTACTTC. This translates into CASSQEGGGPSEETQYF.

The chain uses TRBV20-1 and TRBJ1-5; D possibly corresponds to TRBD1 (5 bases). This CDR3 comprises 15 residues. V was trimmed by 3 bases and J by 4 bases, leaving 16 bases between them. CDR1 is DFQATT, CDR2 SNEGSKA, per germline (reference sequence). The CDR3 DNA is TGCAGTGCTAGGAGGGCAGGGATAAGGAATCAGCCCCAGCATTTT. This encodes CSARRAGIRNQPQHF.

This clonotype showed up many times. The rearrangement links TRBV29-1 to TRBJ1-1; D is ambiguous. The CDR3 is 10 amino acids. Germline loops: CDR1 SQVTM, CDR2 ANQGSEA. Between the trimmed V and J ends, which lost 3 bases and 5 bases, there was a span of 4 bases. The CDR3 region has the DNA TGCAGCGTTGATGTAACTGAAGCTTTCTTT. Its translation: CSVDVTEAFF. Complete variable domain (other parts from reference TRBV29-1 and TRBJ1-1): SAVISQKPSRDICQRGTSLTIQCQVDSQVTMMFWYRQQPGQSLTLIATANQGSEATYESGFVIDKFPISRPNLTFSTLTVSNMSPEDSSIYLCSVDVTEAFFGQGTRLTVV.

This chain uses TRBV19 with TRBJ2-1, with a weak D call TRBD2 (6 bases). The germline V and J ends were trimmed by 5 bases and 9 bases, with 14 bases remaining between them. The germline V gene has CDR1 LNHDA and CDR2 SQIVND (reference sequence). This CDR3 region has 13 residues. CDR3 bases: TGTGCCAGTAGTTGGGGGGTCGCGGTTGAGCAGTTCTTC. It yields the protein CASSWGVAVEQFF.

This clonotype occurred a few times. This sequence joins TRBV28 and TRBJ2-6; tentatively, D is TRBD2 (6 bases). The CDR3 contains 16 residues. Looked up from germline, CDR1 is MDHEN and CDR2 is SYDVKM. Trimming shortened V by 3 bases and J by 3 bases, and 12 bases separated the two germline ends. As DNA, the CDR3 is TGTGCCAGCAGTTTTCCGGGGGAAGGTGGGGCCAACGTCCTGACTTTC. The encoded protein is CASSFPGEGGANVLTF.

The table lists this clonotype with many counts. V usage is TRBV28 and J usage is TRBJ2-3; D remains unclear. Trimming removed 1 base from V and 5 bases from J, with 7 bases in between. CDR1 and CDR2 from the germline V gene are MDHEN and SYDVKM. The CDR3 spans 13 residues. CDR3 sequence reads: CASSLLGRDTQYF. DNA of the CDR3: TGTGCCAGCAGTTTATTAGGTCGAGATACGCAGTATTTT.

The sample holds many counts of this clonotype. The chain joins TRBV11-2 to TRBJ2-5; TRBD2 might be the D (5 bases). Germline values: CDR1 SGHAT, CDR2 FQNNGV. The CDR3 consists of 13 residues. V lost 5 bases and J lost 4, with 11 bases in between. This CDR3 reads CASSGAVRETQYF. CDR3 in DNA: TGTGCCAGCAGCGGAGCGGTGCGAGAGACCCAGTACTTC.

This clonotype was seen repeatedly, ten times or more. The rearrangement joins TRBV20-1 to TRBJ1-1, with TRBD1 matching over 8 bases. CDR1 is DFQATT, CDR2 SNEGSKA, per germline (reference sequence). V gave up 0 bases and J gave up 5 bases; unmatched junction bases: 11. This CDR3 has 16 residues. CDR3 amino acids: CSARDIRGRSETEAFF. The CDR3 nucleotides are TGCAGTGCTAGAGATATCAGGGGGCGATCGGAGACTGAAGCTTTCTTT.

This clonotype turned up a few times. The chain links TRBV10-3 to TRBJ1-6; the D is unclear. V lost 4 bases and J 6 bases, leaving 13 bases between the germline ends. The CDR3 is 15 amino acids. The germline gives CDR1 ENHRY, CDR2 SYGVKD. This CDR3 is CAISVNEEANSPLHF. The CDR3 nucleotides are TGTGCCATCAGTGTGAACGAAGAGGCTAATTCACCCCTCCACTTT.

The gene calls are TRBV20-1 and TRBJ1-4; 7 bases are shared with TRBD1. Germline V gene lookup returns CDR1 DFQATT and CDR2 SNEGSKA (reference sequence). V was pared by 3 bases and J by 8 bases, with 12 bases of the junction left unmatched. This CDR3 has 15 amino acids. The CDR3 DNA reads TGCAGTGCTAGGCCCAGACAGGGTTTAAGAGAAAAACTGTTTTTT. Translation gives CSARPRQGLREKLFF.

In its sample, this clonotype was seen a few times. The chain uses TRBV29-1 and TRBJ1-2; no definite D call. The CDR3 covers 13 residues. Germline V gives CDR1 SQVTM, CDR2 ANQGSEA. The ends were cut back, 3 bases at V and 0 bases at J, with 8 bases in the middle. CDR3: CSVEFSTNYGYTF. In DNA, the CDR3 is TGCAGCGTTGAGTTCTCCACTAACTATGGCTACACCTTC.

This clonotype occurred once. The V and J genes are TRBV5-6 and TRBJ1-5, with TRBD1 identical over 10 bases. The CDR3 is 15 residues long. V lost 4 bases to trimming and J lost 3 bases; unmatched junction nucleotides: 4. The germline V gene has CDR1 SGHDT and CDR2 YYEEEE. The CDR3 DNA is TGTGCCAGCAGCACGACAGGGGGCATCAATCAGCCCCAGCATTTT. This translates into CASSTTGGINQPQHF.

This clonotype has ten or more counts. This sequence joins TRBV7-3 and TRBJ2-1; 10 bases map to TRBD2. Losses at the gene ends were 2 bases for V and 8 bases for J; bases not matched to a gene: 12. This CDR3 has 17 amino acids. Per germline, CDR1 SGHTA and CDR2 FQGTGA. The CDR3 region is CASSLGTSGEGGHEQFF. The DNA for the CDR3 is TGTGCCAGCAGCTTAGGCACTAGCGGGGAGGGTGGGCATGAGCAGTTCTTC.

Written as DNA, the CDR3 is TGTGCCAGCAGCCGGGCAAATACGCAGTATTTT. Protein: CASSRANTQYF. The chain employs TRBV3-1 and TRBJ2-3; D gene unclear. Trimming cost V 4 bases and J 7 bases, with 6 bases left between them. CDR1 LGHDT and CDR2 YNNKEL come from the germline V gene (reference sequence). This CDR3 spans 11 amino acids.

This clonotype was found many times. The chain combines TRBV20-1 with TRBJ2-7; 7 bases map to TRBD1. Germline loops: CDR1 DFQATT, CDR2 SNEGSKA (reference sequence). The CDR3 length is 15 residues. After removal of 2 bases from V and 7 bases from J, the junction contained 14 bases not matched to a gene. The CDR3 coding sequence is TGCAGTGCTAGACCACGGGACAGAACCCCTCCGGAGCAGTACTTC. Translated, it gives CSARPRDRTPPEQYF.